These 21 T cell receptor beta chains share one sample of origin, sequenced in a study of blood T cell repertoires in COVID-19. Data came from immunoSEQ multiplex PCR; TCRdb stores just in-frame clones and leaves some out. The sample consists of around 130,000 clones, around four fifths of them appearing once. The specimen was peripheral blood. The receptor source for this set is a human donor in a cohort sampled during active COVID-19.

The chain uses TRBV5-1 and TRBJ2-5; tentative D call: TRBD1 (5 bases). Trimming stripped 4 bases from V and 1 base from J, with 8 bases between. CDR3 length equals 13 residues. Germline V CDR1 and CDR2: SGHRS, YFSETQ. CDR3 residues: CASSPDTQETQYF. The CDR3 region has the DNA TGCGCCAGCAGCCCGGACACCCAAGAGACCCAGTACTTC. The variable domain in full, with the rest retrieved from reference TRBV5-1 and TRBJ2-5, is KAGVTQTPRYLIKTRGQQVTLSCSPISGHRSVSWYQQTPGQGLQFLFEYFSETQRNKGNFPGRFSGRQFSNSRSEMNVSTLELGDSALYLCASSPDTQETQYFGPGTRLLVL.

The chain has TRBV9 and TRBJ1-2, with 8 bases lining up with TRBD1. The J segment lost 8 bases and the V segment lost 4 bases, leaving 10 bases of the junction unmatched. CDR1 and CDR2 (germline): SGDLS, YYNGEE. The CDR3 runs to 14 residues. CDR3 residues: CASSLGQGTEGYTF. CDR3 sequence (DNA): TGTGCCAGCAGCTTAGGACAGGGAACGGAAGGCTACACCTTC.

The CDR3 region is CASTGTAEAFF. In nucleotides, the CDR3 is TGTGCCAGCACCGGGACAGCCGAAGCTTTCTTT. The rearrangement links TRBV19 to TRBJ1-1, with TRBD1 matching over 7 bases. The germline V gene has CDR1 LNHDA and CDR2 SQIVND (reference sequence). This CDR3 contains 11 residues. With V trimmed by 9 bases and J by 8 bases, 6 bases remained unmatched.

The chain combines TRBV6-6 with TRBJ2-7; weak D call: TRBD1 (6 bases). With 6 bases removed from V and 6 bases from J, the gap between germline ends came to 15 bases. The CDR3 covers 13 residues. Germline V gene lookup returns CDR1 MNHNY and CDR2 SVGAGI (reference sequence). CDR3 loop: CASSEGTYFEQYF. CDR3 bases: TGTGCCAGCAGCGAGGGGACATATTTCGAGCAGTACTTC.

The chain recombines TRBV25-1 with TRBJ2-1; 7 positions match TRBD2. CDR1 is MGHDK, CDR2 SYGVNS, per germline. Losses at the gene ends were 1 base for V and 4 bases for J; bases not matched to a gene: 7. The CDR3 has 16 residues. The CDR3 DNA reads TGTGCCAGCAGTGAATTCGGGACTAAGGCTTACAATGAGCAGTTCTTC. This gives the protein CASSEFGTKAYNEQFF.

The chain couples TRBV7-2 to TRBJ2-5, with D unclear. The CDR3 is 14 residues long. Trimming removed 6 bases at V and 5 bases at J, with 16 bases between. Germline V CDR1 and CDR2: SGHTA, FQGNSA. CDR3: CASSQPPRWETQYF. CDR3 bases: TGTGCCAGCAGTCAACCCCCTAGATGGGAGACCCAGTACTTC. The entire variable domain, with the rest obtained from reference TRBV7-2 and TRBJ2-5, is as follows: GAGVSQSPSNKVTEKGKDVELRCDPISGHTALYWYRQSLGQGLEFLIYFQGNSAPDKSGLPSDRFSAERTGGSVSTLTIQRTQQEDSAVYLCASSQPPRWETQYFGPGTRLLVL.

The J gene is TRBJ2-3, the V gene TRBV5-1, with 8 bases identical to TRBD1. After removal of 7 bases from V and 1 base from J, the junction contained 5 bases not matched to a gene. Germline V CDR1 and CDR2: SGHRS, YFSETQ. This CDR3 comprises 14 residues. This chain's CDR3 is CASRSGQGTDTQYF. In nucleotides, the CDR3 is TGCGCCAGCCGCTCGGGACAGGGCACAGATACGCAGTATTTT.

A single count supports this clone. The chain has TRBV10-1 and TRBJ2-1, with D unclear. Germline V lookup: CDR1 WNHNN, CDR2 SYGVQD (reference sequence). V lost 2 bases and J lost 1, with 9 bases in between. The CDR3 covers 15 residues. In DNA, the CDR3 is TGCGCCAGCAGTGAGGATAGCTGGTCCTACAATGAGCAGTTCTTC. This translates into CASSEDSWSYNEQFF.

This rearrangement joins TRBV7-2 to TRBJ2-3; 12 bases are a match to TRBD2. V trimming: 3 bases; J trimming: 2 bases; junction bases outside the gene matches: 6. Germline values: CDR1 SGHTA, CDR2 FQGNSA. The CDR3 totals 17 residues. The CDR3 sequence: CASSFRLAGASTDTQYF. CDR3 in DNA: TGTGCCAGCAGCTTCAGACTAGCGGGGGCCTCCACAGATACGCAGTATTTT.

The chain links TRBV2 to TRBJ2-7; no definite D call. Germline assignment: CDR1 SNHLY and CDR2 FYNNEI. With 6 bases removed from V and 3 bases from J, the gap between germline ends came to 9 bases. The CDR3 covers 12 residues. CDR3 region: CASRLGVYEQYF. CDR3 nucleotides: TGTGCCAGCAGGCTAGGAGTCTACGAGCAGTACTTC.

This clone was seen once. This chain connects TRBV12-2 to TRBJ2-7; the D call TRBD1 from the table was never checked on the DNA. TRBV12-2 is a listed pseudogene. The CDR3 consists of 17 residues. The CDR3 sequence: CASRLVPRDRGLYEQYF. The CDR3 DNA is TGTGCAAGTCGCTTAGTACCACGGGACAGGGGGTTGTACGAGCAGTACTTC.

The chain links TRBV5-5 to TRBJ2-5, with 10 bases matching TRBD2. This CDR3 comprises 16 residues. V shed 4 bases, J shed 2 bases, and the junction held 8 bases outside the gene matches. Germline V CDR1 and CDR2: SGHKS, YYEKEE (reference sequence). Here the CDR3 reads CASSPRWTSGQETQYF. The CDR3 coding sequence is TGTGCCAGCAGCCCGAGATGGACTAGCGGACAAGAGACCCAGTACTTC.

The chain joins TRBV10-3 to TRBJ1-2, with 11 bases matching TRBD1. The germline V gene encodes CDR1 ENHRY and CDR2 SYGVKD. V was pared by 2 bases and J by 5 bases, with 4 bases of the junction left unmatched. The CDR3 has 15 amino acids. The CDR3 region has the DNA TGTGCCATCAGTGAGACCGGACAGGGGGCGTATGGCTACACCTTC. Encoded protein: CAISETGQGAYGYTF.

The CDR3 reads CASSYFRGSSTDTQYF. In DNA form, the CDR3 reads TGTGCCAGCAGTTACTTTCGAGGTTCTAGCACAGATACGCAGTATTTT. The rearrangement links TRBV6-6 to TRBJ2-3; D remains unclear. Deletions cut 1 base from V and 0 bases from J, with 11 bases between. The CDR3 is 16 amino acids. Germline CDR1 is MNHNY and CDR2 is SVGAGI (reference sequence).

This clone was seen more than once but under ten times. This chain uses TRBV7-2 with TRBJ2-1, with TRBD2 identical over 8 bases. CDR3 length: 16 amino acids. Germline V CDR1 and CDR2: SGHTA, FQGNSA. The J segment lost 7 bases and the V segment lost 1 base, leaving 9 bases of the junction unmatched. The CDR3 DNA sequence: TGTGCCAGCAGCTTAGTCCCCCTCAGCGGGGGTAATGAGCAGTTCTTC. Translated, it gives CASSLVPLSGGNEQFF.

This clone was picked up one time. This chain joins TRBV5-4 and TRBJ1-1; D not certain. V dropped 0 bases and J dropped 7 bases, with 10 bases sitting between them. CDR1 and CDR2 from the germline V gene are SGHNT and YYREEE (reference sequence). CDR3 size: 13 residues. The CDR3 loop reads CASSLVVGGEAFF. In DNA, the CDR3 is TGTGCCAGCAGCTTGGTCGTGGGAGGTGAAGCTTTCTTT.

DNA for the CDR3: TGTGCCAGCAGCTTAGCACTCAATTCACCCCTCCACTTT. Residues: CASSLALNSPLHF. The J gene is TRBJ1-6, the V gene TRBV7-6, with D unclear. Trimming pared 0 bases from V and 7 bases from J, leaving 4 bases between. The CDR3 loop spans 13 amino acids. CDR1 and CDR2 (germline): SGHVS, FNYEAQ.

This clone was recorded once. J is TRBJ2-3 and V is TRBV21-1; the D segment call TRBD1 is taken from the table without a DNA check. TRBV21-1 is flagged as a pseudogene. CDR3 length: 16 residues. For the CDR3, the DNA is TGTGCCAGCAGCAAAGTTGAACATTCTTACCCAGATACGCAGTATTTT. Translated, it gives CASSKVEHSYPDTQYF.

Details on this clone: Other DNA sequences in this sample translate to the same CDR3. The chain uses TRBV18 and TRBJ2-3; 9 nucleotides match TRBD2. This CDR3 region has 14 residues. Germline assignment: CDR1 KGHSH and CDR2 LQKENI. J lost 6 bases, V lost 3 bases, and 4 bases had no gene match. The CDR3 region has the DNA TGTGCCAGCTCACCGACTAGCGGCGCGGATACGCAGTATTTT. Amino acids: CASSPTSGADTQYF.

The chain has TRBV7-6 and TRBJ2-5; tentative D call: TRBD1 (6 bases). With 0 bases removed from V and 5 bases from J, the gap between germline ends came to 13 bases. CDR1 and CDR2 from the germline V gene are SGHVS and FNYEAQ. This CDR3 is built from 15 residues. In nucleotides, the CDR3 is TGTGCCAGCAGCTTAGCGAGACAGGCTGAGGAGACCCAGTACTTC. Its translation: CASSLARQAEETQYF.

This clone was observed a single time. DNA for the CDR3: TGTGCCAGCAGCTTTTTTAGCGGGGCGAACACCGGGGAGCTGTTTTTT. Encoded protein: CASSFFSGANTGELFF. The chain uses TRBV5-5 and TRBJ2-2, with 8 bases aligning to TRBD2. The germline V gene encodes CDR1 SGHKS and CDR2 YYEKEE (reference sequence). V lost 2 bases to trimming and J lost 0 bases; unmatched junction nucleotides: 3. CDR3 length: 16 residues.